This T cell receptor (beta chain) was retrieved from a study of cytomegalovirus exposure and HLA in healthy donors. About the research overall: The same platform was used for the approximately 120 validation repertoires as for the approximately 730 first-cohort repertoires, as reported in a later analysis. Study outcomes and limitations: Most TCR sequences were seen very rarely across donors, but some public TCRs occurred in many.

Deletions cut 9 bases from V and 5 bases from J, with 12 bases between. Per the germline V gene, CDR1 is SNHLY and CDR2 is FYNNEI. This CDR3 is 12 amino acids long. About this clone itself: Its cognate antigen is unknown.

Method: immunoSEQ multiplex PCR; TCRdb's copy keeps in-frame clones and lacks some. The data hold 300,000 to 400,000 clones, with 75% to 90% observed a single time. Separate from the approximately 670-subject first cohort was the roughly 130-subject validation cohort, to which the donors belonged. This receptor was obtained from a woman between 18 and 29 years old in good health and CMV-seronegative. This sequence joins TRBV2 and TRBJ2-3; D is possibly TRBD1 (6 bases). The source material was PBMCs. Here the CDR3 reads CARRLGGDTQYF. DNA of the CDR3: TGTGCCAGACGTCTAGGGGGAGATACGCAGTATTTT.